The 14 T cell receptor beta chains below were found in one sample sequenced in a study of blood T cell repertoires in COVID-19. Some clones are missing from TCRdb's copy, which holds only in-frame ones; the method was immunoSEQ multiplex PCR. Of approximately 250,000 clones listed, roughly 88% are singletons. Sequencing input: peripheral blood. The receptors were gathered from a woman of 80 years or more with COVID-19, enrolled during active disease.

On this clone: This sample includes further DNA sequences coding for the same CDR3. J is TRBJ2-7 and V is TRBV5-4; TRBD1 matches at 7 bases. Trimming removed 0 bases from V and 3 bases from J; junction bases left unmatched: 0. The CDR3 has 13 residues. Germline CDR1 is SGHNT and CDR2 is YYREEE (reference sequence). CDR3 amino acids: CASSLDRGYEQYV. The CDR3 nucleotides are TGTGCCAGCAGCTTGGACAGGGGCTACGAGCAGTACGTC.

As concerns this clone: The sample contains more than one DNA sequence encoding this CDR3. The chain uses TRBV3-1 (or the pseudogene TRBV3-2) and TRBJ1-1; TRBD1 matches at 7 bases. This CDR3 comprises 14 residues. V shed 4 bases, J shed 5 bases, and the junction held 7 bases outside the gene matches. Per germline, CDR1 LGHDT and CDR2 YNNKEL (reference sequence). For the CDR3, the DNA is TGTGCCAGCAGCCCCAGACAGGGCTTTACTGAAGCTTTCTTT. Translating it yields CASSPRQGFTEAFF.

The chain has TRBV9 and TRBJ1-2; tentative D call: TRBD1 (6 bases). CDR3 length equals 13 residues. The ends were cut back, 0 bases at V and 3 bases at J, with 6 bases in the middle. Germline loops: CDR1 SGDLS, CDR2 YYNGEE. CDR3 in DNA: TGTGCCAGCAGCGTAGAGGGGGACTATGGCTACACCTTC. As protein: CASSVEGDYGYTF.

The V and J genes are TRBV6-6 and TRBJ1-5; TRBD1 is a possible D gene (6 bases). The CDR3 runs 14 residues. Germline V gene sequence: CDR1 MNHNY, CDR2 SVGAGI (reference sequence). Trimming stripped 7 bases from V and 4 bases from J, with 14 bases between. The CDR3, as DNA: TGTGCCAGCAAATGGCAGGGGCAAAATCAGCCCCAGCATTTT. Protein sequence: CASKWQGQNQPQHF.

The J gene is TRBJ1-1, the V gene TRBV7-9; D is unclear. Germline V gene lookup returns CDR1 SEHNR and CDR2 FQNEAQ (reference sequence). The CDR3 extends over 13 amino acids. Trimming shortened V by 6 bases and J by 5 bases, and 13 bases separated the two germline ends. The CDR3, as DNA: TGTGCCAGCAGACCAACTCGGGGTACTGAAGCTTTCTTT. As protein: CASRPTRGTEAFF. Looking up the rest from reference TRBV7-9 and TRBJ1-1 gives the full variable domain: DTGVSQNPRHKITKRGQNVTFRCDPISEHNRLYWYRQTLGQGPEFLTYFQNEAQLEKSRLLSDRFSAERPKGSFSTLEIQRTEQGDSAMYLCASRPTRGTEAFFGQGTRLTVV.

J is TRBJ1-6 and V is TRBV28; TRBD1 aligns across 12 bases. After removal of 6 bases from V and 10 bases from J, the junction contained 4 bases not matched to a gene. The CDR3 spans 14 residues. Germline CDR1 reads MDHEN; CDR2 reads SYDVKM. The CDR3 sequence: CASRAGTGGSPLHF. CDR3 bases: TGTGCCAGCAGAGCAGGGACAGGGGGCTCACCCCTCCACTTT.

The rearrangement links TRBV19 to TRBJ2-1, with 10 nucleotides matching TRBD1. Germline CDR1 LNHDA, CDR2 SQIVND (reference sequence). With V trimmed by 4 bases and J by 9 bases, 12 bases remained unmatched. CDR3 length: 16 residues. CDR3 sequence: CASSNRDRGSGSEQFF. Written as DNA, the CDR3 is TGTGCCAGTAGTAACCGGGACAGGGGCTCAGGGAGTGAGCAGTTCTTC.

The chain employs TRBV2 and TRBJ2-5, with 11 bases identical to TRBD2. The CDR3 is 14 amino acids. Germline V gives CDR1 SNHLY, CDR2 FYNNEI. V lost 7 bases to trimming and J lost 5 bases; unmatched junction nucleotides: 6. CDR3 DNA sequence: TGTGCCAGCACCACTAGCGGGGGAGTGGAGACCCAGTACTTC. Amino acids: CASTTSGGVETQYF.

V and J are TRBV5-1 and TRBJ1-1; D is possibly TRBD1 (6 bases). The CDR3 has 15 residues. V lost 4 bases, J lost 9 bases, and 22 bases lay in between. Germline CDR1 SGHRS, CDR2 YFSETQ. The CDR3 DNA reads TGCGCCAGCAGCGCTTCACAGGGTGGGAGAGCGCAAGCTTTCTTT. It codes for CASSASQGGRAQAFF. Full variable domain (rest looked up from reference TRBV5-1 and TRBJ1-1): KAGVTQTPRYLIKTRGQQVTLSCSPISGHRSVSWYQQTPGQGLQFLFEYFSETQRNKGNFPGRFSGRQFSNSRSEMNVSTLELGDSALYLCASSASQGGRAQAFFGQGTRLTVV.

This chain links TRBV3-1 (or the pseudogene TRBV3-2) with TRBJ1-2; possible D gene TRBD1, 5 bases. Trimming removed 7 bases at V and 2 bases at J, with 11 bases between. Germline V gene lookup returns CDR1 LGHDT and CDR2 YNNKEL (reference sequence). The CDR3 covers 13 residues. The CDR3 region has the DNA TGTGCCAGCACCGAAAGGGGAAACTATGGCTACACCTTC. This sequence encodes CASTERGNYGYTF.

The J gene is TRBJ1-2, the V gene TRBV20-1; 7 nucleotides align to TRBD1. V was pared by 5 bases and J by 4 bases, with 1 base of the junction left unmatched. Germline assignment: CDR1 DFQATT and CDR2 SNEGSKA (reference sequence). This CDR3 is 11 amino acids long. The CDR3 DNA is TGCAGTGCTCCAGGGGGCTATGGCTACACCTTC. Protein: CSAPGGYGYTF.

This sequence joins TRBV5-1 and TRBJ1-5; D possibly corresponds to TRBD1 (6 bases). Per the germline V gene, CDR1 is SGHRS and CDR2 is YFSETQ. The CDR3 sequence is 15 residues long. The V end was cut by 1 base, the J end by 4 bases, with 12 bases between. The CDR3 nucleotides read TGCGCCAGCAGCTTGATCTCAGGGGTTAATCAGCCCCAGCATTTT. Encoded protein: CASSLISGVNQPQHF. Looking up the rest from reference TRBV5-1 and TRBJ1-5 gives the full variable domain: KAGVTQTPRYLIKTRGQQVTLSCSPISGHRSVSWYQQTPGQGLQFLFEYFSETQRNKGNFPGRFSGRQFSNSRSEMNVSTLELGDSALYLCASSLISGVNQPQHFGDGTRLSIL.

V is TRBV2 and J is TRBJ1-5, with D tentatively TRBD1 (5 bases). Germline loops: CDR1 SNHLY, CDR2 FYNNEI. This CDR3 has 13 residues. The V gene lost 7 bases and the J gene lost 0 bases, with 7 bases spanning the gap. This CDR3 is CASTTVSNQPQHF. CDR3 bases: TGTGCCAGCACGACAGTTAGCAATCAGCCCCAGCATTTT.

V and J are TRBV6-2 or TRBV6-3 and TRBJ1-1; unclear D gene. V gave up 2 bases and J gave up 6 bases, with 10 bases separating them. Germline CDR1 reads MNHEY; CDR2 reads SVGEGT. The CDR3 sequence is 13 residues long. CDR3 loop: CASSYPPRAEAFF. CDR3 DNA: TGTGCCAGCAGTTACCCCCCGAGGGCTGAAGCTTTCTTT.